Below, 13 T cell receptor beta chains from the same sample are listed, as sequenced in a study of blood T cell repertoires in COVID-19. Here immunoSEQ multiplex PCR was the method, and the copy in TCRdb shows in-frame clones only, minus some. The sample contains about 380,000 clones, 85% of which appear only once. Sequenced input: peripheral blood. The receptors here all came from a woman aged 18-29 years with acute or convalescent COVID-19.

V is TRBV4-1 and J is TRBJ2-1; 7 bases match TRBD1. CDR3 length: 17 amino acids. CDR1 is MGHRA, CDR2 YSYEKL, per germline. V shed 6 bases and J 1 base; nucleotides not matched to a gene: 12. CDR3 residues: CASRPLPGTESYNEQFF. CDR3 sequence (DNA): TGCGCCAGCAGACCTCTCCCCGGGACAGAGTCCTACAATGAGCAGTTCTTC.

As regards this clone: The same CDR3 can be traced to other DNA sequences in this sample. V usage is TRBV27 and J usage is TRBJ1-2, with D possibly matching TRBD1 (6 bases). Germline assignment: CDR1 MNHEY and CDR2 SMNVEV (reference sequence). This CDR3 has 12 residues. Trimming took 6 bases from V and 8 from J, leaving 13 bases between them. The CDR3 reads CASRETGRGYTF. CDR3 in DNA: TGTGCCAGCAGGGAGACAGGTCGGGGCTACACCTTC.

The chain recombines TRBV6-5 with TRBJ2-3; 7 nucleotides match TRBD1. This CDR3 is built from 15 residues. Germline CDR1 MNHEY, CDR2 SVGAGI. The trim removed 4 bases at V and 4 bases at J, leaving 8 bases unmatched. In DNA form, the CDR3 reads TGTGCCAGCAGTTCCGGGACAGTAGCTTCAGATACGCAGTATTTT. It specifies CASSSGTVASDTQYF.

The rearrangement links TRBV5-1 to TRBJ2-7; TRBD2 might be the D (5 bases). With 0 bases removed from V and 0 bases from J, the gap between germline ends came to 10 bases. Germline lookup yields CDR1 SGHRS and CDR2 YFSETQ. CDR3 length: 15 residues. As DNA, the CDR3 is TGCGCCAGCAGCTTGGGGACGGGGATCTCCTACGAGCAGTACTTC. It yields the protein CASSLGTGISYEQYF.

This rearrangement joins TRBV20-1 to TRBJ1-6, with TRBD1 matching 8 bases. J lost 9 bases, V lost 3 bases, and 10 bases had no gene match. The length of the CDR3 is 15 residues. Germline lookup yields CDR1 DFQATT and CDR2 SNEGSKA (reference sequence). The CDR3 sequence: CSASEQGGLGSPLHF. The CDR3 DNA sequence: TGCAGTGCTAGTGAACAGGGGGGGCTGGGTTCACCCCTCCACTTT.

The chain combines TRBV5-6 with TRBJ2-6; D unresolved. V shed 0 bases and J shed 0 bases, with 10 bases lying between them. The germline gives CDR1 SGHDT, CDR2 YYEEEE. The CDR3 runs 17 residues. This chain's CDR3 is CASSLAGINSGANVLTF. As DNA, the CDR3 is TGTGCCAGCAGCTTGGCGGGTATAAACTCTGGGGCCAACGTCCTGACTTTC.

This clone was counted a single time. This rearrangement joins TRBV27 to TRBJ1-1; 8 bases fit TRBD1. The V gene end was trimmed by 4 bases and the J gene end by 6 bases; junction bases not matched to a gene: 4. The germline V gene has CDR1 MNHEY and CDR2 SMNVEV (reference sequence). The CDR3 covers 13 residues. The CDR3 nucleotides read TGTGCCAGCAGTTCACAGGGGGTTTCTGAAGCTTTCTTT. The encoded protein is CASSSQGVSEAFF.

The chain uses TRBV5-4 and TRBJ2-5; 9 bases align to TRBD1. CDR3 size: 14 residues. The V segment lost 3 bases and the J segment 4 bases; nucleotides outside the gene matches: 4. Germline CDR1 reads SGHNT; CDR2 reads YYREEE (reference sequence). CDR3 loop: CASSSEGQGETQYF. In nucleotides, the CDR3 is TGTGCCAGCAGCTCAGAGGGACAGGGAGAGACCCAGTACTTC.

The chain links TRBV10-3 to TRBJ1-2, with D perhaps matching TRBD1 (5 bases). The germline V gene has CDR1 ENHRY and CDR2 SYGVKD. This CDR3 region has 16 residues. Trimming pared 7 bases from V and 0 bases from J, leaving 18 bases between. The CDR3 bases are TGTGCCATCACCGACTTGGGACTTAACTCTAACTATGGCTACACCTTC. Translated, it gives CAITDLGLNSNYGYTF.

This chain joins TRBV28 and TRBJ1-1; 7 positions agree with TRBD1. The ends lost 3 bases at V and 1 base at J; junction bases unmatched: 2. The CDR3 has 14 amino acids. The V gene's germline CDR1 is MDHEN and CDR2 SYDVKM. The CDR3 coding sequence is TGTGCCAGCAGTTTGGGACAGTCGAACACTGAAGCTTTCTTT. This encodes CASSLGQSNTEAFF. Combining the CDR3 with reference TRBV28 and TRBJ1-1 gives the whole variable domain DVKVTQSSRYLVKRTGEKVFLECVQDMDHENMFWYRQDPGLGLRLIYFSYDVKMKEKGDIPEGYSVSREKKERFSLILESASTNQTSMYLCASSLGQSNTEAFFGQGTRLTVV.

The J gene is TRBJ2-2, the V gene TRBV28; 13 nucleotides line up with TRBD2. V was pared by 11 bases and J by 5 bases, with 8 bases of the junction left unmatched. The CDR3 loop spans 15 amino acids. The germline V gene encodes CDR1 MDHEN and CDR2 SYDVKM. The CDR3 DNA reads TGTGCCGGGTCCGGGACTAGCGGGACGACCGGGGAGCTGTTTTTT. Encoded protein: CAGSGTSGTTGELFF.

V and J are TRBV3-1 (or the pseudogene TRBV3-2) and TRBJ1-5; D remains ambiguous. V lost 3 bases to trimming and J lost 4 bases, with 4 bases between them. The germline V gene has CDR1 LGHDT and CDR2 YNNKEL (reference sequence). The CDR3 is 12 amino acids. DNA of the CDR3: TGTGCCAGCAGCCACCCGAATCAGCCCCAGCATTTT. Translating gives CASSHPNQPQHF.

This chain uses TRBV7-9 with TRBJ1-3; TRBD1 matches at 8 bases. Per the germline V gene, CDR1 is SEHNR and CDR2 is FQNEAQ (reference sequence). This CDR3 is built from 14 residues. The V and J ends lost 11 bases and 0 bases, in that order; junction bases with no gene match: 6. As DNA, the CDR3 is TGTGCCGGGCGACAGGGGAGCTCTGGAAACACCATATATTTT. It yields the protein CAGRQGSSGNTIYF.